These 8 T cell receptor beta chains originate from one sample sequenced in a study of response to subunit inactivated influenza vaccine. TCRdb re-analysed the RT-PCR reads in MiXCR, keeping a single row per CDR3 protein. The data show about 520,000 distinct CDR3 sequences, approximately 7.8% seen once. Sequencing used PBMCs from blood, obtained less than 30 months after vaccination. These receptors were collected from a man aged 50-75 years who received an inactivated influenza vaccine.

This clonotype was counted at least ten times. The chain joins TRBV28 to TRBJ1-1; no definite D call. V shed 3 bases and J shed 0 bases, with 8 bases lying between them. Looked up from germline, CDR1 is MDHEN and CDR2 is SYDVKM. CDR3 size: 14 residues. The CDR3 spells CASSFHSLNTEAFF. CDR3 DNA: TGTGCCAGCAGTTTCCACAGCTTGAACACTGAAGCTTTCTTT.

The chain employs TRBV6-5 and TRBJ2-7, with a tentative D call TRBD2 (5 bases). CDR3 length equals 15 residues. The V end lost 2 bases, the J end lost 0 bases, and 11 bases lay between the germline ends. CDR1 is MNHEY and CDR2 is SVGAGI in the germline V gene. CDR3 sequence (DNA): TGTGCCAGCAGTTACGGAGCGGCTAGCTCCTACGAGCAGTACTTC. This sequence encodes CASSYGAASSYEQYF.

This clonotype was observed at least ten times. This clone may be a read error of a much larger clone one base away. The V and J genes are TRBV7-2 and TRBJ2-3; D uncertain. Trimming pared 5 bases from V and 4 bases from J, leaving 7 bases between. The CDR3 runs to 12 residues. CDR1 and CDR2 from the germline V gene are SGHTA and FQGNSA. CDR3 nucleotide sequence: TGTGCCAGCAGCCCCAACGCAGATACGCAGTATTTT. This gives the protein CASSPNADTQYF.

Only a few counts were recorded for this clonotype. The chain employs TRBV10-3 and TRBJ2-1; 12 positions agree with TRBD2. This CDR3 has 17 amino acids. The V and J ends lost 6 bases and 0 bases, in that order; junction bases with no gene match: 6. Germline V lookup: CDR1 ENHRY, CDR2 SYGVKD. The CDR3 region is CAIRRTSGISSYNEQFF. In nucleotides, the CDR3 is TGTGCCATCAGGCGGACTAGCGGGATTAGCTCCTACAATGAGCAGTTCTTC.

The chain is built from TRBV2 and TRBJ2-2; 8 bases fit TRBD1. This CDR3 region has 14 residues. The V gene end was trimmed by 8 bases and the J gene end by 9 bases; junction bases not matched to a gene: 11. Germline V gene data show CDR1 as SNHLY and CDR2 as FYNNEI. The CDR3 coding sequence is TGTGCCAGCGGCGGACAGGGTGTTCCCTGGGAGCTGTTTTTT. This codes for CASGGQGVPWELFF.

The chain recombines TRBV20-1 with TRBJ2-1; D not resolved. From germline, CDR1 is DFQATT and CDR2 SNEGSKA (reference sequence). CDR3 length: 13 amino acids. Deletions cut 3 bases from V and 3 bases from J, with 9 bases between. CDR3 region: CSASWADYNEQFF. The CDR3 DNA follows: TGCAGTGCTAGTTGGGCGGACTACAATGAGCAGTTCTTC.

The chain joins TRBV6-2 or TRBV6-3 to TRBJ2-7; 10 bases are a match to TRBD2. V lost 5 bases, J lost 6 bases, and 10 bases stayed unmatched. Per the germline V gene, CDR1 is MNHEY and CDR2 is SVGEGT. The CDR3 spans 15 residues. CDR3 nucleotide sequence: TGTGCCAGCAGTCCTAGCGGGAGACCCAAAAGCGAGCAGTACTTC. Encoded protein: CASSPSGRPKSEQYF.

There are a few counts of this clonotype. The chain has TRBV5-1 and TRBJ1-1, with D unresolved. V lost 0 bases, J lost 4 bases, and 13 bases lay in between. This CDR3 region has 15 residues. CDR1 SGHRS and CDR2 YFSETQ come from the germline V gene. The CDR3 bases are TGCGCCAGCAGCTTGGCCGTATACGGCTTCACTGAAGCTTTCTTT. Translation gives CASSLAVYGFTEAFF. Full variable domain (remainder filled in from reference TRBV5-1 and TRBJ1-1): KAGVTQTPRYLIKTRGQQVTLSCSPISGHRSVSWYQQTPGQGLQFLFEYFSETQRNKGNFPGRFSGRQFSNSRSEMNVSTLELGDSALYLCASSLAVYGFTEAFFGQGTRLTVV.